This entry lists 10 T cell receptor beta chains sequenced from one sample in a study of blood T cell repertoires in COVID-19. Assay used: immunoSEQ multiplex PCR; TCRdb lists only in-frame clones, some missing. The sample records 150,000 to 200,000 clones, almost 85% being singletons. Specimen: peripheral blood. The receptors were gathered from a man younger than 35 with active or convalescent COVID-19.

This chain uses TRBV18 with TRBJ1-2; 7 bases are a match to TRBD1. The germline CDR1 and CDR2 sequences are KGHSH and LQKENI. The V gene end was trimmed by 2 bases and the J gene end by 12 bases; junction bases not matched to a gene: 6. CDR3 length: 12 amino acids. The CDR3 loop reads CASSPTGTENTF. CDR3 in DNA: TGTGCCAGCTCACCAACCGGGACAGAGAACACCTTC.

V is TRBV7-8 and J is TRBJ2-7, with 9 bases matching TRBD2. Trimming removed 5 bases from V and 1 base from J; junction bases left unmatched: 6. In germline, CDR1 is SGHVS, CDR2 FQNEAQ. This CDR3 has 15 amino acids. The CDR3 coding sequence is TGTGCCAGCAGCCTGCTAGCGGGACGATCCTACGAGCAGTACTTC. Translating it yields CASSLLAGRSYEQYF.

V is TRBV7-9 and J is TRBJ1-5; the D gene is possibly TRBD1 (6 bases). Deletions cut 1 base from V and 0 bases from J, with 10 bases between. There are 16 residues in the CDR3. Germline CDR1 and CDR2: SEHNR and FQNEAQ (reference sequence). CDR3 sequence: CASSLGQGHSNQPQHF. The CDR3, as DNA: TGTGCCAGCAGCTTAGGCCAGGGACATAGCAATCAGCCCCAGCATTTT.

As concerns this clone: This sample also contains other DNA sequences that code for the same CDR3. The CDR3 loop reads CASSLVGDEQFF. CDR3 DNA sequence: TGCGCCAGCAGCTTGGTAGGGGATGAGCAGTTCTTC. The J gene is TRBJ2-1, the V gene TRBV5-1; D may be TRBD1 (5 bases). V shed 0 bases and J shed 8 bases, with 6 bases lying between them. CDR3 length equals 12 residues. Germline assignment: CDR1 SGHRS and CDR2 YFSETQ.

CDR3 region: CASSPRTRGQETQYF. CDR3 DNA: TGCGCCAGCAGCCCACGGACTAGAGGGCAAGAGACCCAGTACTTC. The chain employs TRBV5-1 and TRBJ2-5, with 7 positions matching TRBD2. V lost 4 bases and J lost 2; bases outside the gene matches: 8. CDR1 and CDR2 (germline): SGHRS, YFSETQ. The CDR3 contains 15 residues.

The J gene is TRBJ2-4, the V gene TRBV15, with 7 bases matching TRBD1. Germline CDR1 reads LNHNV; CDR2 reads YYDKDF (reference sequence). CDR3 length: 14 amino acids. The V and J ends lost 3 bases and 7 bases, in that order; junction bases with no gene match: 6. CDR3 protein: CATSSPGQHNIQYF. CDR3 DNA sequence: TGTGCCACCAGCAGTCCGGGACAGCACAACATTCAGTACTTC.

The V call is TRBV4-2, the J call TRBJ1-2; D call uncertain. Germline loops: CDR1 LGHNA, CDR2 YNFKEQ. Between the trimmed V and J ends, which lost 6 bases and 0 bases, there was a span of 17 bases. CDR3 length: 16 amino acids. CDR3 in DNA: TGTGCCAGCAGTGAAGGTCCTGGGCCCGCTAACTATGGCTACACCTTC. Amino acids: CASSEGPGPANYGYTF.

The rearrangement links TRBV11-3 to TRBJ2-1; D call uncertain. V lost 4 bases and J lost 6, with 7 bases in between. The germline gives CDR1 SGHNT, CDR2 YENEEA. This CDR3 is built from 12 residues. CDR3 bases: TGTGCCAGCAGCTCGGTCCCCAATGAGCAGTTCTTC. Its protein is CASSSVPNEQFF.

The chain carries TRBV29-1 and TRBJ1-2; TRBD1 matches at 9 bases. CDR3 length: 12 residues. V trimming: 6 bases; J trimming: 7 bases; junction bases outside the gene matches: 6. Germline V gives CDR1 SQVTM, CDR2 ANQGSEA. The CDR3: CSVGDRVGGYTF. CDR3 nucleotide sequence: TGCAGCGTCGGGGACAGGGTTGGTGGCTACACCTTC.

The V gene is TRBV2, the J gene TRBJ1-1; D gene uncertain. Germline CDR1 is SNHLY and CDR2 is FYNNEI. This CDR3 contains 14 residues. Trimming took off 4 bases at V and 2 bases at J, with 11 bases between the two ends. The CDR3 loop is CASSGRQSNTEAFF. The CDR3 nucleotides read TGTGCCAGCAGTGGGAGGCAGTCAAACACTGAAGCTTTCTTT.